Detailed here is one T cell receptor (beta chain). The target antigen is unknown. Method: immunoSEQ multiplex PCR; TCRdb's copy keeps in-frame clones and lacks some. The sample holds 100,000 or so clones, 88% seen once. This record comes from a study of T cell responses to AZD1222 COVID-19 vaccine. Germline-derived CDR1 and CDR2 are SGHTA and FQGNSA. With V trimmed by 9 bases and J by 4 bases, 13 bases remained unmatched. The CDR3 has 15 amino acids. General observations from the study: Most donors were white British and more were female, and clonal diversity was possibly underestimated. At 160-218 and 743-854, vaccine-associated CD4 TCRs were dominant, and they spanned spike. Vaccination with two AZD1222 doses was followed by a rise in Spike-specific TCR breadth and depth.

The material was peripheral blood, obtained on day 0 of AZD1222 vaccination. The V call is TRBV7-2, the J call TRBJ2-5; 8 bases match TRBD2. The origin of this receptor is an adult in good health. The CDR3 coding sequence is TGTGCCAGTACCATTGCGAGCGGGAGTAGAGAGACCCAGTACTTC. This sequence encodes CASTIASGSRETQYF.